This T cell receptor (beta chain) was profiled in a study of cytomegalovirus exposure and HLA in healthy donors. Germline V gives CDR1 SGHVS, CDR2 FQNEAQ. CDR3 size: 18 residues. V lost 6 bases to trimming and J lost 0 bases; unmatched junction nucleotides: 11. Amplification used 60 Vbeta primers and 13 Jbeta primers. TCRdb's table, derived via immunoSEQ multiplex PCR, lists solely in-frame clones and lacks some. The table has 150,000 to 200,000 clones, 80% to 85% seen once. The sequenced sample was PBMCs. This clonotype was obtained from a woman between 25 and 40 years old in good health and CMV-seronegative. The rearrangement links TRBV7-8 to TRBJ2-6; 7 bases map to TRBD1. The CDR3 sequence is CASSFRRDRHSGANVLTF. The CDR3 nucleotides are TGTGCCAGCAGTTTTCGCCGGGACAGACACTCTGGGGCCAACGTCCTGACTTTC.